A single sample gave rise to the 24 T cell receptor beta chains below, sequenced in a study of shared clonotypes between healthy human individuals. Method: immunoSEQ multiplex PCR; TCRdb's copy keeps in-frame clones and lacks some. Of around 2.5 million clones in the sample, roughly 93% are singletons; the top ten hold 0.36%. Sequenced: naive CD4+ T cells from PBMCs. Subset given: CD45RA+ positively selected. The receptors were sampled from a man aged 18 to 30 in good health. Some clones in this sample may be carry-over from other donors' samples.

The J gene is TRBJ1-5, the V gene TRBV6-1, with 9 bases matching TRBD1. This CDR3 has 15 residues. The germline V gene encodes CDR1 MNHNS and CDR2 SASEGT. Trimming cost V 8 bases and J 2 bases; bases outside gene matches: 7. Written as DNA, the CDR3 is TGTGCCAGCGGGGGGACAGGGTTTGGCAATCAGCCCCAGCATTTT. Encoded protein: CASGGTGFGNQPQHF.

V and J are TRBV28 and TRBJ1-2; TRBD1 is a possible D gene (5 bases). CDR3 length: 13 residues. From germline, CDR1 is MDHEN and CDR2 SYDVKM. V was cut by 4 bases and J by 7 bases, with 13 bases left in between. The CDR3 sequence is CASSSGGSGGYTF. CDR3 nucleotides: TGTGCCAGCAGTTCGGGGGGGTCGGGTGGCTACACCTTC.

The chain combines TRBV28 with TRBJ2-7; D possibly corresponds to TRBD2 (6 bases). V lost 2 bases and J lost 9, with 11 bases in between. Germline loops: CDR1 MDHEN, CDR2 SYDVKM. This CDR3 is built from 12 residues. The CDR3 region is CASSLVSEGQYF. The CDR3 coding sequence is TGTGCCAGCAGTTTAGTATCGGAGGGGCAGTACTTC.

The chain links TRBV30 to TRBJ2-7; D is unclear. CDR1 GTSNPN and CDR2 SVGIG come from the germline V gene (reference sequence). V was shortened by 1 base and J by 3 bases, with 25 bases between the two germline ends. The CDR3 is 18 amino acids. Here the CDR3 reads CAWSGRRRATDPLYEQYF. CDR3 bases: TGTGCCTGGAGTGGTAGGCGTAGGGCAACCGACCCGCTCTACGAGCAGTACTTC.

The chain couples TRBV30 to TRBJ2-7; D possibly corresponds to TRBD2 (5 bases). This CDR3 is built from 11 residues. In germline, CDR1 is GTSNPN, CDR2 SVGIG (reference sequence). Trimming shortened V by 5 bases and J by 5 bases, and 10 bases separated the two germline ends. CDR3 nucleotides: TGTGCCTGGGGGAGAGTCGACGAGCAGTACTTC. This encodes CAWGRVDEQYF.

This chain links TRBV9 with TRBJ2-2; TRBD2 is a possible D gene (5 bases). The V end was cut by 4 bases, the J end by 4 bases, with 17 bases between. CDR1 is SGDLS and CDR2 is YYNGEE in the germline V gene. The CDR3 is 16 amino acids. CDR3 coding DNA: TGTGCCAGCAGCAGTAGAGGGAGCGAACGCACCGGGGAGCTGTTTTTT. Translating it yields CASSSRGSERTGELFF.

The chain combines TRBV5-1 with TRBJ2-2, with TRBD2 matching 15 bases. Unmatched junction bases numbered 12, after V lost 9 bases and J lost 6 bases. The CDR3 runs 17 residues. Germline loops: CDR1 SGHRS, CDR2 YFSETQ. The chain's CDR3 is CATHGGLAGGSAGELFF. The DNA of the CDR3 is TGCGCCACCCATGGAGGACTAGCGGGAGGGTCGGCCGGGGAGCTGTTTTTT.

The chain joins TRBV6-5 to TRBJ2-7; 7 bases line up with TRBD1. This CDR3 is built from 13 residues. Trimming at V came to 7 bases and at J to 0 bases, leaving 3 bases not matched to a gene. Germline loops: CDR1 MNHEY, CDR2 SVGAGI. The CDR3 loop reads CASNRDSSYEQYF. Here the CDR3 DNA reads TGTGCCAGCAATCGGGACAGCTCCTACGAGCAGTACTTC.

The DNA for the CDR3 is TGTGCCAGCAGCTTCGACAGGGGGCGGAATGAAAAACTGTTTTTT. This translates into CASSFDRGRNEKLFF. The chain joins TRBV28 to TRBJ1-4, with 10 bases identical to TRBD1. CDR3 size: 15 residues. Germline CDR1 is MDHEN and CDR2 is SYDVKM. V gave up 6 bases and J gave up 5 bases; unmatched junction bases: 6.

The rearrangement joins TRBV5-6 to TRBJ2-2; 7 nucleotides align to TRBD2. After removal of 0 bases from V and 2 bases from J, the junction contained 7 bases not matched to a gene. The CDR3 sequence is 17 residues long. Germline CDR1 and CDR2: SGHDT and YYEEEE. CDR3 sequence reads: CASSLVMGGPNTGELFF. In nucleotides, the CDR3 is TGTGCCAGCAGCTTGGTCATGGGAGGGCCTAACACCGGGGAGCTGTTTTTT. The full variable domain, rest sourced from reference TRBV5-6 and TRBJ2-2, is DAGVTQSPTHLIKTRGQQVTLRCSPKSGHDTVSWYQQALGQGPQFIFQYYEEEERQRGNFPDRFSGHQFPNYSSELNVNALLLGDSALYLCASSLVMGGPNTGELFFGEGSRLTVL.

The chain uses TRBV18 and TRBJ2-5; D may be TRBD1 or TRBD2 (5 bases each). V was pared by 3 bases and J by 3 bases, with 20 bases between. The CDR3 is 17 residues long. Germline V gives CDR1 KGHSH, CDR2 LQKENI. CDR3 nucleotide sequence: TGTGCCAGCTCACCGGGGGTCTCCGGGACCGGGAAAGAGACCCAGTACTTC. Translating it yields CASSPGVSGTGKETQYF.

Notes on this clone: In the same sample, other DNA sequences code for this CDR3. The V and J genes are TRBV7-2 and TRBJ2-1, with no clear D. Germline lookup yields CDR1 SGHTA and CDR2 FQGNSA. Trimming removed 5 bases from V and 9 bases from J, with 8 bases in between. CDR3 length: 11 amino acids. This CDR3 reads CASSPRGEQFF. DNA of the CDR3: TGTGCCAGCAGCCCCCGTGGTGAGCAGTTCTTC.

For this clone: This sample includes further DNA sequences coding for the same CDR3. The chain is built from TRBV2 and TRBJ2-5; D remains ambiguous. This CDR3 has 10 residues. The V end was cut by 5 bases, the J end by 5 bases, with 3 bases between. CDR1 is SNHLY and CDR2 is FYNNEI in the germline V gene. DNA for the CDR3: TGTGCCAGCAGTTTGGAGACCCAGTACTTC. Translated: CASSLETQYF.

The rearrangement joins TRBV6-5 to TRBJ1-1; D call uncertain. The germline gives CDR1 MNHEY, CDR2 SVGAGI. V was pared by 7 bases and J by 5 bases, with 11 bases between. This CDR3 has 12 residues. The CDR3 protein is CASTPGGTEAFF. The CDR3 region has the DNA TGTGCCAGCACCCCCGGCGGAACTGAAGCTTTCTTT.

The V call is TRBV25-1, the J call TRBJ2-7; TRBD2 aligns across 9 bases. J lost 7 bases, V lost 1 base, and 8 bases had no gene match. Germline lookup yields CDR1 MGHDK and CDR2 SYGVNS. This CDR3 has 15 amino acids. CDR3 coding DNA: TGTGCCAGCAGTGAATCGGTAGCGGGAGTCCGTGAGCAGTACTTC. It codes for CASSESVAGVREQYF.

This chain uses TRBV6-6 with TRBJ1-5; no definite D call. The V gene's germline CDR1 is MNHNY and CDR2 SVGAGI (reference sequence). This CDR3 is 15 amino acids long. Deletions cut 6 bases from V and 0 bases from J, with 12 bases between. The CDR3 here is CASSSSSYSNQPQHF. The DNA for the CDR3 is TGTGCCAGCAGCTCAAGCAGCTATAGCAATCAGCCCCAGCATTTT.

The rearrangement links TRBV7-8 to TRBJ1-2, with 9 bases that match TRBD1. Germline V lookup: CDR1 SGHVS, CDR2 FQNEAQ. Trimming removed 2 bases from V and 4 bases from J; junction bases left unmatched: 11. This CDR3 spans 17 amino acids. CDR3 in DNA: TGTGCCAGCAGCTTAAGGGAGGACAGGGGATCGGGCTATGGCTACACCTTC. This sequence encodes CASSLREDRGSGYGYTF.

Notes on this clone: Other DNA sequences from this sample encode an identical CDR3 as well. The rearrangement links TRBV20-1 to TRBJ2-3; D gene unclear. This CDR3 contains 11 residues. Trimming pared 3 bases from V and 6 bases from J, leaving 7 bases between. CDR1 and CDR2 (germline): DFQATT, SNEGSKA (reference sequence). This CDR3 is CSASGRDTQYF. The DNA of the CDR3 is TGCAGTGCTAGTGGGCGGGATACGCAGTATTTT.

CDR3 coding DNA: TGCGCCAGCAGCCAAGATAGAGGGGAGACCCAGTACTTC. Its protein product is CASSQDRGETQYF. V and J are TRBV4-1 and TRBJ2-5; possibly TRBD2 for D (5 bases). V lost 0 bases and J lost 5, with 7 bases in between. Germline V gives CDR1 MGHRA, CDR2 YSYEKL. This CDR3 is built from 13 residues.

The rearrangement links TRBV7-9 to TRBJ1-1, with D uncertain. This CDR3 has 13 residues. With 8 bases removed from V and 3 bases from J, the gap between germline ends came to 13 bases. CDR1 and CDR2 from the germline V gene are SEHNR and FQNEAQ (reference sequence). CDR3 DNA: TGTGCCAGCTGTGAGCAGGTAGACACTGAAGCTTTCTTT. Its protein product is CASCEQVDTEAFF.

This clone showed up just once. The chain combines TRBV27 with TRBJ2-5; D is perhaps TRBD2 (7 bases). Per the germline V gene, CDR1 is MNHEY and CDR2 is SMNVEV (reference sequence). Trimming pared 4 bases from V and 5 bases from J, leaving 17 bases between. CDR3 size: 15 residues. The CDR3 loop reads CASSSALGGGETQYF. In nucleotides, the CDR3 is TGTGCCAGCAGTTCCGCTCTAGGGGGAGGGGAGACCCAGTACTTC.

As for this clone: The same CDR3 also results from other DNA sequences found in this sample. V gene TRBV18 combines with J gene TRBJ1-1, with D hard to call. V lost 3 bases and J 0 bases, leaving 5 bases between the germline ends. Germline lookup yields CDR1 KGHSH and CDR2 LQKENI. There are 13 residues in the CDR3. The CDR3 here is CASSPTLNTEAFF. CDR3 sequence (DNA): TGTGCCAGCTCACCCACCTTGAACACTGAAGCTTTCTTT.

Concerning this clone itself: The identical CDR3 is also encoded by other nucleotide sequences in the sample. V is TRBV19 and J is TRBJ2-6; TRBD2 aligns across 10 bases. Trimming took 7 bases from V and 1 from J; bases not matched to a gene: 1. Germline V lookup: CDR1 LNHDA, CDR2 SQIVND (reference sequence). There are 15 residues in the CDR3. CDR3 DNA sequence: TGTGCCAGTACTAGCGGGAGTTCTGGGGCCAACGTCCTGACTTTC. Amino acid sequence: CASTSGSSGANVLTF.

V usage is TRBV30 and J usage is TRBJ1-2; D remains unclear. Trimming left V 2 bases short and J 7 bases short, with 8 bases between. Per the germline V gene, CDR1 is GTSNPN and CDR2 is SVGIG (reference sequence). The CDR3 extends over 11 amino acids. The CDR3 region has the DNA TGTGCCTGGAGTAGGACGGTTGGCTACACCTTC. It is translated as CAWSRTVGYTF.